The subject of this entry is one T cell receptor (beta chain). Its antigen is still unknown. This entry comes from a study of CD8+ T cells in alopecia areata. Study conclusions and caveats: Patients shared TCRs less clearly than mice did, possibly for HLA-related reasons. Sequencing of scalp tissue also captures the resident alphabeta T cells of normal skin. Researchers report lesional scalp, most notably alopecia totalis/universalis, outstripped normal scalp in clonality.

Both CD4+ and CD8+ T cells were separated by sorting PBMCs. V lost 6 bases, J lost 4 bases, and 1 base stayed unmatched. The germline V gene has CDR1 MNHEY and CDR2 SVGAGI. This CDR3 contains 13 residues. It was cDNA, reverse transcribed from extracted RNA, that served as the sequencing template. This table comes from immunoSEQ multiplex PCR, and its TCRdb copy is limited to in-frame clones, with some not included. The sample holds over 150,000 clones; just over 55% are singletons and the top ten take roughly 5.3%. The TCR comes from a human donor in good health. Sequencing input: CD8+ T cells sorted from blood. The V call is TRBV6-5, the J call TRBJ2-3, with 10 bases identical to TRBD2. CDR3: CASSLAGADTQYF. The CDR3 DNA follows: TGTGCCAGCAGCCTAGCGGGGGCAGATACGCAGTATTTT.